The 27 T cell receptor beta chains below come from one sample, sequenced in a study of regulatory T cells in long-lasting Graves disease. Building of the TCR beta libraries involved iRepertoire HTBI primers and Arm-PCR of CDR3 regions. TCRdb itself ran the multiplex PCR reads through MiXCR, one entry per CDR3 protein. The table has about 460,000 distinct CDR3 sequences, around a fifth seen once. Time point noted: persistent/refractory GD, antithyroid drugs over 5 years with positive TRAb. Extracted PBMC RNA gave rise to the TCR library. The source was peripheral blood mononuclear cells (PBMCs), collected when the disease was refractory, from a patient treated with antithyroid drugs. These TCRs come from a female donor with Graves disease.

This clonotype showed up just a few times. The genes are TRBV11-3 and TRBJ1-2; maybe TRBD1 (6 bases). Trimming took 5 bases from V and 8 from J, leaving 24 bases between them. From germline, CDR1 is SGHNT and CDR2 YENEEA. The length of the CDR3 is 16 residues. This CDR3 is CASSPLQGSASSGYTF. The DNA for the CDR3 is TGTGCCAGCAGCCCGTTACAGGGTAGCGCGTCGAGCGGCTACACCTTC.

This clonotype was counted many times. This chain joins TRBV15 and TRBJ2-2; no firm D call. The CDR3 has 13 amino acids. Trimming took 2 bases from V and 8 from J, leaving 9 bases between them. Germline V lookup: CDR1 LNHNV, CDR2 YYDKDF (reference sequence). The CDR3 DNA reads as TGTGCCACCAGCAGATCGAACGTGGGGGAGCTGTTTTTT. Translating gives CATSRSNVGELFF.

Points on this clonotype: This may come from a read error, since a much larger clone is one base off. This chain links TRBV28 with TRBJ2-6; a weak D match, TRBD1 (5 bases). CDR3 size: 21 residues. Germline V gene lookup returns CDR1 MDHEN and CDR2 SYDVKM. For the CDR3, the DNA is TGTGCCAGCAGTTTTTACCGGGCCAAAGCTGGTGTTTGGTCTGGGGCCAACGCCCTGACTTTC. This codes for CASSFYRAKAGVWSGANALTF.

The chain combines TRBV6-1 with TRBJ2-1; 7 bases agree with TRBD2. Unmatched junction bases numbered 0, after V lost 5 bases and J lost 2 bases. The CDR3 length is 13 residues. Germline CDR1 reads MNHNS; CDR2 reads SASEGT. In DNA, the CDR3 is TGTGCCAGCAGTAGCGGGACCTACAATGAGCAGTTCTTC. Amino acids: CASSSGTYNEQFF.

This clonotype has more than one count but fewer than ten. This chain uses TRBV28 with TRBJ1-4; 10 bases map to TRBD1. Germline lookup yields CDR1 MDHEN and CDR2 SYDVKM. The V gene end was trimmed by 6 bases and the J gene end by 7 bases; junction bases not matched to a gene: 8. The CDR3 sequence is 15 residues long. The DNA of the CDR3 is TGTGCCAGCAGAACTGCGGGACAGGGGCGTGAAAAACTGTTTTTT. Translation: CASRTAGQGREKLFF.

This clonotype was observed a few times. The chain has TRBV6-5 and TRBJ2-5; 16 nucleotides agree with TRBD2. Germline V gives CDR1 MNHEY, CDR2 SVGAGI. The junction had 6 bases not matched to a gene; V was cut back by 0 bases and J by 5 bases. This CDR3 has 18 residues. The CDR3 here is CASSYSPGLAGGLETQYF. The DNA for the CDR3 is TGTGCCAGCAGTTACTCTCCGGGACTAGCGGGGGGGCTGGAGACCCAGTACTTC.

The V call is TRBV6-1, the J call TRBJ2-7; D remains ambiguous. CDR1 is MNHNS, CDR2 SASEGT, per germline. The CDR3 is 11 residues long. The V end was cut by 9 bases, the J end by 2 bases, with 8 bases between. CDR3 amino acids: CASTATYEQYF. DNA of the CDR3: TGTGCCAGTACGGCGACCTACGAGCAGTACTTC.

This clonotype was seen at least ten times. CDR3 region: CASSYSLSNYGYTF. The CDR3 DNA sequence: TGTGCCAGCAGTTACAGTCTTTCTAACTATGGCTACACCTTC. The chain links TRBV28 to TRBJ1-2; the D is unclear. V was shortened by 4 bases and J by 0 bases, with 9 bases between the two germline ends. The germline V gene has CDR1 MDHEN and CDR2 SYDVKM. The CDR3 is 14 amino acids.

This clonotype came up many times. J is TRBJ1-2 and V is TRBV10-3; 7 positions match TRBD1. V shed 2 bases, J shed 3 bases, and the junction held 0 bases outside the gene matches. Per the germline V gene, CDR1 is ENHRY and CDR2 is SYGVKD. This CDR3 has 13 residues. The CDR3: CAISEGQDYGYTF. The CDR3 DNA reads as TGTGCCATCAGTGAGGGACAGGACTATGGCTACACCTTC.

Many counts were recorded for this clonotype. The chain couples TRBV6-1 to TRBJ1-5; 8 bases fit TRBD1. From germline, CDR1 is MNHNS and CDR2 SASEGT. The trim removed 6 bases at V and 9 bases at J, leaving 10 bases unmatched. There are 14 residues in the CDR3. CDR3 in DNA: TGTGCCAGCAGCTTCGGACAGGGAGTATCGCCCCAGCATTTT. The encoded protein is CASSFGQGVSPQHF.

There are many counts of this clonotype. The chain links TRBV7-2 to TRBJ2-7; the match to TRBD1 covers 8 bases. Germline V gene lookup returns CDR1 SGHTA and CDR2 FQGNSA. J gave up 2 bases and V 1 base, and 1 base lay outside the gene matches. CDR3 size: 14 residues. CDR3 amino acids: CASSLGTGPYEQYF. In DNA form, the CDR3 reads TGTGCCAGCAGCTTAGGGACAGGGCCCTACGAGCAGTACTTC.

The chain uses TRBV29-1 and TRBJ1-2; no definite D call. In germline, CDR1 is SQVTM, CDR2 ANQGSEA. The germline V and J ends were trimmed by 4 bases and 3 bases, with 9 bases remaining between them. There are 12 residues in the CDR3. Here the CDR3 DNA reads TGCAGCGTTGTTGGTGAATACTATGGCTACACCTTC. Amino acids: CSVVGEYYGYTF.

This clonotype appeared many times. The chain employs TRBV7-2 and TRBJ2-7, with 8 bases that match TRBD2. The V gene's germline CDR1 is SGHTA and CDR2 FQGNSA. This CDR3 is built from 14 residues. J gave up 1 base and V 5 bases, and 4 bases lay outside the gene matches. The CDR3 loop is CASSLGRGSYEQYF. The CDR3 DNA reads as TGTGCCAGCAGCCTCGGGAGGGGATCCTACGAGCAGTACTTC. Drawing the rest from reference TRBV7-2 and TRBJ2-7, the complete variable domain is GAGVSQSPSNKVTEKGKDVELRCDPISGHTALYWYRQSLGQGLEFLIYFQGNSAPDKSGLPSDRFSAERTGGSVSTLTIQRTQQEDSAVYLCASSLGRGSYEQYFGPGTRLTVT.

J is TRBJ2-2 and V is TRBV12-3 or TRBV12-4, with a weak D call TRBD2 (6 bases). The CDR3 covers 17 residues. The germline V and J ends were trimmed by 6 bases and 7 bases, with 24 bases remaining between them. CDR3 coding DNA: TGTGCCAGCAGACCCAGACTAGTGGGGCCAGCCGACGGGGAGCTGTTTTTT. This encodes CASRPRLVGPADGELFF.

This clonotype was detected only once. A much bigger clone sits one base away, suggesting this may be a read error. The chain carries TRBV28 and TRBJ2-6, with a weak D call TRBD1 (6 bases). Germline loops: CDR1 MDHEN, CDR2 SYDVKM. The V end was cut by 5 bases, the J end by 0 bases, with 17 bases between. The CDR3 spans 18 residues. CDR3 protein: CASSHQQGSFSGANVLTF. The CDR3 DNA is TGTGCCAGCAGTCATCAACAGGGATCGTTCTCTGGGGCCAACGTCCTGACTTTC.

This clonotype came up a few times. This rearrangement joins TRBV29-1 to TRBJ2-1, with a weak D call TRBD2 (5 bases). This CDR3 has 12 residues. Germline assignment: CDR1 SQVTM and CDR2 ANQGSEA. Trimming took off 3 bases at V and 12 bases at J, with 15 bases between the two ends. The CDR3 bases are TGCAGCGTTGAGGAGGCTAACCTTGGGCAGTTCTTC. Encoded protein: CSVEEANLGQFF.

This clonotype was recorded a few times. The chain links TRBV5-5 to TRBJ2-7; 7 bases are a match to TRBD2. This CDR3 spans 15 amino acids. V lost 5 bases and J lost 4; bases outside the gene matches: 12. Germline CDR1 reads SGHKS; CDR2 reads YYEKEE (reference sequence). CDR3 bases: TGTGCCAGCAGGCGCGGCGGGAGCGCTGGATACGAGCAGTACTTC. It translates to CASRRGGSAGYEQYF. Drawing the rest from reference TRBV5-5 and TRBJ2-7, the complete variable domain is DAGVTQSPTHLIKTRGQQVTLRCSPISGHKSVSWYQQVLGQGPQFIFQYYEKEERGRGNFPDRFSARQFPNYSSELNVNALLLGDSALYLCASRRGGSAGYEQYFGPGTRLTVT.

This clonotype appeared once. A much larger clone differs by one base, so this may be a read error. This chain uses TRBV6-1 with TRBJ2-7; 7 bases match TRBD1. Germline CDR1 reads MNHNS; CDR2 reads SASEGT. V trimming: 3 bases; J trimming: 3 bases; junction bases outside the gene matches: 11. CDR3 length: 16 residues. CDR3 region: CASSDPRGSSLYEQYF. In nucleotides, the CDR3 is TGTGCCAGCAGTGATCCCAGGGGGTCATCGCTCTACGAGCAGTACTTC.

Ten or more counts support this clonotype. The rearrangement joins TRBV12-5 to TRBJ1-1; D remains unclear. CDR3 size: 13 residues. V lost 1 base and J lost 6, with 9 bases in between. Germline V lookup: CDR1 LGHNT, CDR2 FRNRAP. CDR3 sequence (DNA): TGTGCTAGTGGTTTGGCCCCCGGGCCTGAAGCTTTCTTT. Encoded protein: CASGLAPGPEAFF.

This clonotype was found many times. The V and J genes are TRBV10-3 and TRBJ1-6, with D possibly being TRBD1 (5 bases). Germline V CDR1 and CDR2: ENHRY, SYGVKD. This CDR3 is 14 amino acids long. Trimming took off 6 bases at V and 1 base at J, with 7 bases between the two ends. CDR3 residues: CAISRESYNSPLHF. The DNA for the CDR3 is TGTGCCATCAGCAGGGAATCCTATAATTCACCCCTCCACTTT.

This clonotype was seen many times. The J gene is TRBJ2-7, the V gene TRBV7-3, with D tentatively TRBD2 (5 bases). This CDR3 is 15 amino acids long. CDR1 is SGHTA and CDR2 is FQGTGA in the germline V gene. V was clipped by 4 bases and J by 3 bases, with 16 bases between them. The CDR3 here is CASSSAAGPVYEQYF. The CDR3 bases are TGTGCCAGCAGCTCAGCGGCAGGTCCGGTCTACGAGCAGTACTTC. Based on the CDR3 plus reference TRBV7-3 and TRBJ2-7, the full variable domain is GAGVSQTPSNKVTEKGKYVELRCDPISGHTALYWYRQSLGQGPEFLIYFQGTGAADDSGLPNDRFFAVRPEGSVSTLKIQRTERGDSAVYLCASSSAAGPVYEQYFGPGTRLTVT.

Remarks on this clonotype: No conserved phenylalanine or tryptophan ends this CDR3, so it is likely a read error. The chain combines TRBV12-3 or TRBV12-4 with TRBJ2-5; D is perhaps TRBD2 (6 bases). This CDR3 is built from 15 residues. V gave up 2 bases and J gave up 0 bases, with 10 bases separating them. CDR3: CASSLRGFHQETQYL. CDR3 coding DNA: TGTGCCAGCAGTTTACGGGGGTTTCACCAAGAGACCCAGTACCTC.

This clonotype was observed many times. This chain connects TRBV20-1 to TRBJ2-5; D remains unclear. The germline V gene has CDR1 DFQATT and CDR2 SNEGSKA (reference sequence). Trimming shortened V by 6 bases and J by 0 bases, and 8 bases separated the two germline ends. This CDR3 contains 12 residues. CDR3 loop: CSAGGHQETQYF. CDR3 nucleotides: TGCAGTGCGGGTGGGCACCAAGAGACCCAGTACTTC.

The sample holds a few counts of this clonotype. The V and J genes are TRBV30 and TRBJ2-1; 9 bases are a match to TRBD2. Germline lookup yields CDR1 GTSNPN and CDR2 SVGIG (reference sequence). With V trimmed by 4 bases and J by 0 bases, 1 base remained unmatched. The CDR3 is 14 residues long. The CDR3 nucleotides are TGTGCCTGGAATAGCGGGAGCTCCTACAATGAGCAGTTCTTC. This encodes CAWNSGSSYNEQFF. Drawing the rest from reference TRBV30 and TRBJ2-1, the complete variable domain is SQTIHQWPATLVQPVGSPLSLECTVEGTSNPNLYWYRQAAGRGLQLLFYSVGIGQISSEVPQNLSASRPQDRQFILSSKKLLLSDSGFYLCAWNSGSSYNEQFFGPGTRLTVL.

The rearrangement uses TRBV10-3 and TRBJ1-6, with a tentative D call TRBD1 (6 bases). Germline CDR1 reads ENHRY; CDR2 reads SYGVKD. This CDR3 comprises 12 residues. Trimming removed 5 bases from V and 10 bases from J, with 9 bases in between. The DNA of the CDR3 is TGTGCCATCAGTAACAGGGAATCACCCCTCCACTTT. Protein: CAISNRESPLHF.

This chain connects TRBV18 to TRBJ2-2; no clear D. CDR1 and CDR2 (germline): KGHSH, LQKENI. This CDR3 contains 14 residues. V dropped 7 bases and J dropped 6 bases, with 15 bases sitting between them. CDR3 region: CASFTMSGAGELFF. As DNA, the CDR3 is TGTGCCAGCTTCACCATGTCTGGGGCCGGGGAGCTGTTTTTT.

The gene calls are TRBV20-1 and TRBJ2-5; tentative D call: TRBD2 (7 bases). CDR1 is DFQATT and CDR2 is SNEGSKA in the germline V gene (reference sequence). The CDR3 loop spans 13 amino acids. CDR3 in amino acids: CSGLGGVQETQYF. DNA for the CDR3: TGCAGCGGACTAGGGGGGGTCCAAGAGACCCAGTACTTC.